This is a list of T cell receptor beta chains from one sample in a study of T cell changes during pregnancy in multiple sclerosis. Clones were sequenced by immunoSEQ multiplex PCR, and TCRdb holds only the in-frame ones, with some missing. The sample carries fewer than 80,000 clones, 85% to 95% recorded once. Here the sequenced sample was peripheral blood, taken in the third trimester of pregnancy. These receptors all stem from a female donor in good health, enrolled as a control in a pregnancy study. Each CDR3 is given without its conserved first and last residue. The order of the fields is V gene, J gene, CDR3 protein.

>TRBV19|TRBJ2-7
ASSITNRDRVYEQY
>TRBV27|TRBJ2-1
ASSSDRYLNEQF
>TRBV27|TRBJ1-1
ASSFGGTGTEAF
>TRBV7-3|TRBJ2-5
ASSLLPPTSGGAQTQY
>TRBV5-8|TRBJ2-6
ASSLLAGANVLT
>TRBV19|TRBJ2-7
ASSIATGGPIGYEQY
>TRBV19|TRBJ2-3
ASSYTLAWGTDTQY
>TRBV28|TRBJ2-7
ASSGGSPYEQY
>TRBV5-1|TRBJ1-4
ASRRTPEKKLF
>TRBV9|TRBJ1-6
ASSADGTGNSPLH
>TRBV9|TRBJ1-3
ASSVLPIFQRGSAGNTIY
>TRBV11-2|TRBJ2-5
ASSPWTGGWETQY
>TRBV27|TRBJ2-5
ASSLRGRRQETQY
>TRBV5-4|TRBJ2-5
ASSLAGLAGFWGQY
>TRBV2|TRBJ1-2
ASSADNRGGYGYT
>TRBV16|TRBJ2-1
ASSQGSGSSYNEQF
>TRBV21-1|TRBJ2-5
ASSKVVRDSYQETQY